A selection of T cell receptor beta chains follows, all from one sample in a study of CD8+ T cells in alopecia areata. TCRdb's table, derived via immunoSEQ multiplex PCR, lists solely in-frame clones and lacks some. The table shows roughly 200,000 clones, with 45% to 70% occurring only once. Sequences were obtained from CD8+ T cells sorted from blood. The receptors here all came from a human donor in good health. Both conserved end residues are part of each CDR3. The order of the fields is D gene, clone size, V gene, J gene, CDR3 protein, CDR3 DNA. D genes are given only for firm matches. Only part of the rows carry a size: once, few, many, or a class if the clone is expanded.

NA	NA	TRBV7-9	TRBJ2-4	CASSSRDSLAKNIQYF	TGTGCCAGCAGCTCCCGGGACTCTCTAGCCAAAAACATTCAGTACTTC
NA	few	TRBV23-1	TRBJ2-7	CAGRQFSYEQYF	TGCGCTGGCAGGCAGTTCTCCTACGAGCAGTACTTC
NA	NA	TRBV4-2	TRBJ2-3	CASSQERGDTQYF	TGTGCCAGCAGCCAGGAAAGGGGGGATACGCAGTATTTT
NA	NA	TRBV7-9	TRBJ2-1	CASRFSGEQFF	TGTGCCAGCAGGTTCTCGGGTGAGCAGTTCTTC
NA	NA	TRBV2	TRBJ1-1	CASSTTENTEAFF	TGTGCCAGCAGTACTACAGAGAACACTGAAGCTTTCTTT
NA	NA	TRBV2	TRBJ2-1	CASSGRGYNEQFF	TGTGCCAGCAGCGGCAGGGGCTACAATGAGCAGTTCTTC
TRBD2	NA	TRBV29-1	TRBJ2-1	CSVDWTSNNEQFF	TGCAGCGTGGATTGGACTAGTAACAATGAGCAGTTCTTC
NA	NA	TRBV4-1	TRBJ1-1	CASSGTDTEAFF	TGCGCCAGCAGCGGTACGGACACTGAAGCTTTCTTT
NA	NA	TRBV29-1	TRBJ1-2	CTEVIGGLEYGYTF	TGCACCGAGGTCATCGGGGGACTAGAGTATGGCTACACCTTC
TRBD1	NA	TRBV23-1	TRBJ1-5	CASSTGGRGNQPQHF	TGCGCCAGCAGTACAGGGGGCCGGGGCAATCAGCCCCAGCATTTT
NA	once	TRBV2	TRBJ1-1	CASRNRDAEAFF	TGTGCCAGCAGAAACAGGGATGCTGAAGCTTTCTTT
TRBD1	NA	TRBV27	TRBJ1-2	CASSRTGETDGYTF	TGTGCCAGCAGTCGAACAGGGGAGACGGATGGCTACACCTTC
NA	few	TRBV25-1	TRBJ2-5	CASSTGFRETQYF	TGTGCCAGCAGTACTGGGTTCAGGGAGACCCAGTACTTC
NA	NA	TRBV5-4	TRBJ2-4	CASRDGAIQYF	TGTGCCAGCAGGGACGGGGCCATTCAGTACTTC
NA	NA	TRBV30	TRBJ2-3	CAWRGMGLDTQYF	TGTGCCTGGAGGGGTATGGGACTAGATACGCAGTATTTT
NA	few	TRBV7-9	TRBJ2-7	CASSWGQGEQYF	TGTGCCAGCAGCTGGGGGCAGGGGGAGCAGTACTTC
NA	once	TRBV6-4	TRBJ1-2	CAARPGYGYTF	TGTGCCGCACGGCCCGGGTATGGCTACACCTTC
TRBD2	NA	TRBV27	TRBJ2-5	CASSLEAGGRETQYF	TGTGCCAGCAGTTTAGAAGCGGGGGGGCGAGAGACCCAGTACTTC
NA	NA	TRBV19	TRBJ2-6	CASSIAQGEMLGSGANVLTF	TGTGCCAGTAGTATAGCACAGGGAGAAATGCTAGGTTCTGGGGCCAACGTCCTGACTTTC
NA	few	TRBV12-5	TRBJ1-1	CASGLGDGNTDTEAFF	TGTGCTAGTGGTTTGGGGGACGGGAACACGGACACTGAAGCTTTCTTT
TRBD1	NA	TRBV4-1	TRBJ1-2	CASSQGQGMNYGYTF	TGCGCCAGCAGCCAGGGACAGGGGATGAACTATGGCTACACCTTC
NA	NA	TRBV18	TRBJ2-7	CASSPPGNSYEQYF	TGTGCCAGCTCACCACCTGGAAACTCCTACGAGCAGTACTTC
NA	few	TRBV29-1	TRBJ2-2	CSVEGSGTNTGELFF	TGCAGCGTTGAAGGTAGCGGTACGAACACCGGGGAGCTGTTTTTT
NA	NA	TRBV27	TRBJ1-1	CASSLSSVSTEAFF	TGTGCCAGCAGTTTATCGAGTGTTAGCACTGAAGCTTTCTTT
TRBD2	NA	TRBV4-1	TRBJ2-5	CASSQGLAETQYF	TGCGCCAGCAGCCAGGGACTAGCTGAGACCCAGTACTTC